The 32 T cell receptor beta chains listed next were all sequenced from one sample in a study of response to subunit inactivated influenza vaccine. TCRdb re-analysed the RT-PCR reads in MiXCR, keeping a single row per CDR3 protein. The profile shows about half a million distinct CDR3 sequences, 11% of them singletons. The starting material was PBMCs from blood, obtained more than 35 days after vaccination. All receptors derive from a middle-aged man who received an inactivated influenza vaccine.

This clonotype was observed at least ten times. The chain combines TRBV6-5 with TRBJ2-7; 7 nucleotides match TRBD2. V shed 2 bases, J shed 4 bases, and the junction held 5 bases outside the gene matches. The germline gives CDR1 MNHEY, CDR2 SVGAGI. The length of the CDR3 is 14 residues. CDR3 in DNA: TGTGCCAGCAGTTACGTGGGAGGGCCTTACGAGCAGTACTTC. Amino acid sequence: CASSYVGGPYEQYF.

This clonotype came up many times. The rearrangement uses TRBV11-1 and TRBJ2-3, with 7 bases matching TRBD2. This CDR3 region has 16 residues. From germline, CDR1 is SGHAT and CDR2 FQDESV (reference sequence). The junction had 9 bases not matched to a gene; V was cut back by 4 bases and J by 2 bases. Here the CDR3 reads CASSWEGSHTTDTQYF. DNA for the CDR3: TGTGCCAGCAGCTGGGAGGGGTCTCATACCACAGATACGCAGTATTTT.

This clonotype occurred a few times. The genes are TRBV4-3 and TRBJ2-5; 10 bases agree with TRBD1. The CDR3 is 15 residues long. With V trimmed by 4 bases and J by 7 bases, 9 bases remained unmatched. Germline V CDR1 and CDR2: LGHNA, YSLEER. The CDR3 DNA is TGCGCCAGCAGCCCAGCGGGACAGGGGATTGGGACCCAGTACTTC. Protein sequence: CASSPAGQGIGTQYF.

V gene TRBV11-2 combines with J gene TRBJ1-2; no clear D gene. With 3 bases removed from V and 8 bases from J, the gap between germline ends came to 22 bases. This CDR3 has 16 residues. CDR1 is SGHAT, CDR2 FQNNGV, per germline. The CDR3 reads CASSFAWVEGAEGYTF. The CDR3 DNA reads TGTGCCAGCAGCTTCGCCTGGGTGGAGGGCGCGGAGGGCTACACCTTC.

This clonotype was recorded a few times. The chain uses TRBV9 and TRBJ1-2; D not certain. Trimming shortened V by 4 bases and J by 4 bases, and 14 bases separated the two germline ends. The length of the CDR3 is 14 residues. Germline V gene sequence: CDR1 SGDLS, CDR2 YYNGEE. The CDR3 DNA sequence: TGTGCCAGCAGCTCCGCCGGGGTTTCCTATGGCTACACCTTC. It specifies CASSSAGVSYGYTF.

V gene TRBV7-2 combines with J gene TRBJ2-7; TRBD2 agrees at 11 bases. The CDR3 length is 15 residues. Germline trimming cut 2 bases from V and 4 bases from J; bases unmatched to any gene: 4. CDR1 SGHTA and CDR2 FQGNSA come from the germline V gene. The CDR3 here is CASSLTSGSRYEQYF. In nucleotides, the CDR3 is TGTGCCAGCAGCTTAACTAGCGGGAGCAGATACGAGCAGTACTTC.

This clonotype was detected many times. V and J are TRBV7-6 and TRBJ2-3; 7 bases match TRBD2. The CDR3 spans 14 residues. The germline CDR1 and CDR2 sequences are SGHVS and FNYEAQ. Unmatched junction bases numbered 2, after V lost 5 bases and J lost 0 bases. CDR3: CASSAGGSTDTQYF. The CDR3 nucleotides are TGTGCCAGCAGCGCCGGGGGGAGCACAGATACGCAGTATTTT.

This clonotype came up a few times. The V and J genes are TRBV20-1 and TRBJ1-1, with D maybe TRBD1 (5 bases). CDR3 length: 14 amino acids. V lost 6 bases and J lost 1, with 15 bases in between. The V gene's germline CDR1 is DFQATT and CDR2 SNEGSKA (reference sequence). The CDR3 nucleotides read TGCAGTGCGGGGGACGTCAGAGGGAACACTGAAGCTTTCTTT. Amino acids: CSAGDVRGNTEAFF.

This clonotype was observed a handful of times. V is TRBV27 and J is TRBJ2-7, with 16 bases aligning to TRBD2. CDR1 is MNHEY and CDR2 is SMNVEV in the germline V gene (reference sequence). CDR3 length: 17 amino acids. The junction had 9 bases not matched to a gene; V was cut back by 3 bases and J by 7 bases. CDR3 in DNA: TGTGCCAGCAGTTTTATGGGACTAGCGGGAGGGCCTGGTGAGCAGTACTTC. Translating it yields CASSFMGLAGGPGEQYF.

Ten or more counts support this clonotype. The chain couples TRBV20-1 to TRBJ1-1; possibly TRBD1 for D (5 bases). The germline gives CDR1 DFQATT, CDR2 SNEGSKA (reference sequence). Deletions cut 2 bases from V and 1 base from J, with 8 bases between. The CDR3 is 13 residues long. CDR3 residues: CSARSQGNTEAFF. DNA for the CDR3: TGCAGTGCTAGAAGCCAGGGGAACACTGAAGCTTTCTTT.

The J gene is TRBJ2-5, the V gene TRBV5-5; 10 bases are a match to TRBD2. This CDR3 region has 16 residues. From germline, CDR1 is SGHKS and CDR2 YYEKEE (reference sequence). Trimming took 4 bases from V and 6 from J; bases not matched to a gene: 12. The CDR3 DNA reads as TGTGCCAGCAGCCCAAGGGTAGCGGGGGGTTCCAAGACCCAGTACTTC. Amino acid sequence: CASSPRVAGGSKTQYF.

This clonotype has more than one count but fewer than ten. The chain recombines TRBV4-3 with TRBJ2-5; a weak D match, TRBD2 (5 bases). Germline loops: CDR1 LGHNA, CDR2 YSLEER. This CDR3 contains 15 residues. The V gene lost 0 bases and the J gene lost 7 bases, with 15 bases spanning the gap. This CDR3 is CASSQDWVVGGTQYF. The CDR3 bases are TGCGCCAGCAGCCAAGATTGGGTAGTTGGAGGGACCCAGTACTTC.

J is TRBJ2-1 and V is TRBV6-2 or TRBV6-3; D might be TRBD1 (6 bases). The CDR3 consists of 14 residues. Trimming stripped 2 bases from V and 6 bases from J, with 11 bases between. Germline CDR1 reads MNHEY; CDR2 reads SVGEGT. The CDR3 DNA is TGTGCCAGCAGTTACGGACAGCAGGTCAATGAGCAGTTCTTC. Translated: CASSYGQQVNEQFF.

This clonotype appeared many times. V and J are TRBV9 and TRBJ1-1; TRBD1 is a possible D gene (6 bases). The ends were cut back, 0 bases at V and 0 bases at J, with 12 bases in the middle. The CDR3 totals 16 residues. Germline CDR1 is SGDLS and CDR2 is YYNGEE. Written as DNA, the CDR3 is TGTGCCAGCAGCGTAGCTACGAGGACAGTGAACACTGAAGCTTTCTTT. This encodes CASSVATRTVNTEAFF. The complete variable domain, with remaining parts taken from reference TRBV9 and TRBJ1-1, reads DSGVTQTPKHLITATGQRVTLRCSPRSGDLSVYWYQQSLDQGLQFLIQYYNGEERAKGNILERFSAQQFPDLHSELNLSSLELGDSALYFCASSVATRTVNTEAFFGQGTRLTVV.

V usage is TRBV3-1 and J usage is TRBJ1-3, with 7 nucleotides matching TRBD1. In germline, CDR1 is LGHDT, CDR2 YNNKEL (reference sequence). The CDR3 contains 16 residues. V shed 1 base and J 3 bases; nucleotides not matched to a gene: 6. CDR3 in DNA: TGTGCCAGCAGCCAAGGTTACGGGACAGATGGAAACACCATATATTTT. Translation gives CASSQGYGTDGNTIYF. Based on the CDR3 plus reference TRBV3-1 and TRBJ1-3, the full variable domain is DTAVSQTPKYLVTQMGNDKSIKCEQNLGHDTMYWYKQDSKKFLKIMFSYNNKELIINETVPNRFSPKSPDKAHLNLHINSLELGDSAVYFCASSQGYGTDGNTIYFGEGSWLTVV.

This clonotype appeared a few times. J is TRBJ2-2 and V is TRBV5-5; 9 bases are a match to TRBD1. The CDR3 totals 17 residues. V lost 4 bases and J lost 5; bases outside the gene matches: 12. The germline gives CDR1 SGHKS, CDR2 YYEKEE (reference sequence). CDR3 region: CASSRWLTGGGTGELFF. For the CDR3, the DNA is TGTGCCAGCAGCCGGTGGCTCACAGGGGGCGGAACCGGGGAGCTGTTTTTT.

CDR3 DNA sequence: TGCGCCAGCAGCTTCGGTGACAGGGGTTACGACGAGCAGTACTTC. This encodes CASSFGDRGYDEQYF. The chain has TRBV5-1 and TRBJ2-7, with 8 positions matching TRBD1. V trimming: 2 bases; J trimming: 5 bases; junction bases outside the gene matches: 9. The CDR3 contains 15 residues. The V gene's germline CDR1 is SGHRS and CDR2 YFSETQ.

In this sample, this clonotype turned up many times. The rearrangement links TRBV28 to TRBJ1-2; TRBD1 is a possible D gene (5 bases). The CDR3 length is 13 residues. Looked up from germline, CDR1 is MDHEN and CDR2 is SYDVKM. V lost 7 bases, J lost 1 base, and 10 bases lay in between. The CDR3 sequence: CASTSGVNYGYTF. The CDR3 DNA sequence: TGTGCCAGCACTTCGGGGGTTAACTATGGCTACACCTTC.

The gene calls are TRBV7-9 and TRBJ1-2; weak D call: TRBD1 (5 bases). V dropped 5 bases and J dropped 4 bases, with 11 bases sitting between them. Germline V CDR1 and CDR2: SEHNR, FQNEAQ (reference sequence). CDR3 length: 13 amino acids. The CDR3 is CASSGSGLYGYTF. The CDR3, as DNA: TGTGCCAGCAGCGGTTCAGGGCTCTATGGCTACACCTTC. Complete variable domain (other parts from reference TRBV7-9 and TRBJ1-2): DTGVSQNPRHKITKRGQNVTFRCDPISEHNRLYWYRQTLGQGPEFLTYFQNEAQLEKSRLLSDRFSAERPKGSFSTLEIQRTEQGDSAMYLCASSGSGLYGYTFGSGTRLTVV.

This clonotype was recorded at least ten times. V usage is TRBV7-9 and J usage is TRBJ2-7; 9 nucleotides match TRBD1. This CDR3 is 13 amino acids long. Germline CDR1 is SEHNR and CDR2 is FQNEAQ (reference sequence). Trimming at V came to 10 bases and at J to 5 bases, leaving 9 bases not matched to a gene. As DNA, the CDR3 is TGTGCCACCCCGGGACAGGGTCTCAACGAGCAGTACTTC. It translates to CATPGQGLNEQYF.

The chain couples TRBV11-2 to TRBJ2-3; 7 bases agree with TRBD1. Germline V gives CDR1 SGHAT, CDR2 FQNNGV. The CDR3 loop spans 18 amino acids. V lost 8 bases, J lost 0 bases, and 17 bases stayed unmatched. The CDR3 DNA follows: TGTGCCAGCGCGCTTGCCCTTACGACAGGGCTCAGCACAGATACGCAGTATTTT. Translating it yields CASALALTTGLSTDTQYF.

The chain links TRBV27 to TRBJ1-6; 7 nucleotides align to TRBD1. V gave up 3 bases and J gave up 5 bases; unmatched junction bases: 4. This CDR3 comprises 15 residues. The germline gives CDR1 MNHEY, CDR2 SMNVEV (reference sequence). Here the CDR3 DNA reads TGTGCCAGCAGTTTGACAGGGAACCATAATTCACCCCTCCACTTT. This sequence encodes CASSLTGNHNSPLHF.

This clonotype was found a few times. V is TRBV5-6 and J is TRBJ2-7; 9 nucleotides line up with TRBD1. The CDR3 contains 15 residues. Per germline, CDR1 SGHDT and CDR2 YYEEEE. V shed 4 bases and J 3 bases; nucleotides not matched to a gene: 8. This CDR3 reads CASSRGTGSIYEQYF. The CDR3 region has the DNA TGTGCCAGCAGCCGAGGGACAGGGTCGATCTACGAGCAGTACTTC.

The rearrangement uses TRBV20-1 and TRBJ2-3, with D possibly TRBD2 on 5 matching bases. Trimming shortened V by 3 bases and J by 5 bases, and 18 bases separated the two germline ends. Germline V gives CDR1 DFQATT, CDR2 SNEGSKA (reference sequence). This CDR3 contains 15 residues. The CDR3, as DNA: TGCAGTGCTAGCCACTTTAGCGTTCGTGGAGATACGCAGTATTTT. Encoded protein: CSASHFSVRGDTQYF.

This clonotype was observed at least ten times. A read error may be the cause here, since a much bigger clone is one base away. The chain joins TRBV12-3 or TRBV12-4 to TRBJ1-1; D unresolved. The CDR3 is made up of 13 amino acids. Between the trimmed V and J ends, which lost 3 bases and 0 bases, there was a span of 5 bases. CDR3 coding DNA: TGTGCCAGCAGTTTTAGGGTGAACACTGAAGCTTTCTTT. Protein product: CASSFRVNTEAFF.

This clonotype has a handful of counts. The gene calls are TRBV7-9 and TRBJ1-3; TRBD1 is a possible D gene (6 bases). Trimming took 4 bases from V and 7 from J, leaving 17 bases between them. Germline lookup yields CDR1 SEHNR and CDR2 FQNEAQ (reference sequence). The length of the CDR3 is 15 residues. The CDR3 sequence: CASSSVRGGGNTIYF. CDR3 DNA sequence: TGTGCCAGCAGCTCCGTCAGGGGCGGTGGGAACACCATATATTTT.

This clonotype was found many times. The chain couples TRBV6-1 to TRBJ2-7, with D possibly being TRBD1 or TRBD2 (5 bases each). The CDR3 has 13 residues. V lost 6 bases to trimming and J lost 1 base, with 10 bases between them. Germline assignment: CDR1 MNHNS and CDR2 SASEGT. CDR3: CASRAGSSYEQYF. CDR3 nucleotide sequence: TGTGCCAGCAGGGCAGGGAGTTCCTACGAGCAGTACTTC.

The rearrangement joins TRBV12-3 or TRBV12-4 to TRBJ2-3; perhaps TRBD2 as D (7 bases). V lost 7 bases to trimming and J lost 6 bases, with 11 bases between them. This CDR3 spans 12 amino acids. DNA of the CDR3: TGTGCCAGCAAAAAGGGGGGGGATACGCAGTATTTT. This translates into CASKKGGDTQYF.

This clonotype was detected a few times. CDR3 loop: CASSLWGQTNEQFF. The CDR3 nucleotides are TGTGCCAGCAGCTTATGGGGACAGACCAATGAGCAGTTCTTC. The chain combines TRBV7-3 with TRBJ2-1; 7 bases align to TRBD1. The CDR3 has 14 amino acids. Unmatched junction bases numbered 4, after V lost 2 bases and J lost 6 bases. Germline V gene sequence: CDR1 SGHTA, CDR2 FQGTGA.

The table lists this clonotype with many counts. The chain recombines TRBV29-1 with TRBJ2-1; possibly TRBD1 for D (5 bases). The germline V gene has CDR1 SQVTM and CDR2 ANQGSEA. The V end was cut by 4 bases, the J end by 4 bases, with 14 bases between. The CDR3 is 14 amino acids. The CDR3 DNA reads TGCAGCGTTGGAACCCGACAGTATTACAATGAGCAGTTCTTC. It yields the protein CSVGTRQYYNEQFF.

Only a few counts were recorded for this clonotype. The chain uses TRBV12-3 or TRBV12-4 and TRBJ2-3; 7 nucleotides align to TRBD2. V was clipped by 1 base and J by 0 bases; unmatched bases: 10. The CDR3 length is 18 residues. This CDR3 is CASSLERLAASSTDTQYF. The CDR3 region has the DNA TGTGCCAGCAGTTTAGAGCGACTAGCCGCTTCTAGCACAGATACGCAGTATTTT.

This clonotype was detected many times. J is TRBJ2-1 and V is TRBV9; 7 nucleotides agree with TRBD2. The CDR3 totals 15 residues. Unmatched junction bases numbered 7, after V lost 1 base and J lost 6 bases. CDR1 SGDLS and CDR2 YYNGEE come from the germline V gene. CDR3 protein: CASSVYAGDSNEQFF. CDR3 coding DNA: TGTGCCAGCAGCGTATACGCGGGAGATAGCAATGAGCAGTTCTTC.